The clone carrying this TCR beta chain was seen at least ten times. With 1 base removed from V and 7 bases from J, the gap between germline ends came to 17 bases. The CDR3 runs 16 residues. From the 5' RACE reads, TCRdb called clonotypes with MiXCR, one entry per CDR3 protein. Among under 90,000 distinct CDR3 sequences, about a tenth were seen once, and the ten largest hold 1.8%. The data are from a study of neurological immune-mediated disorders. Material: PBMCs. The rearrangement joins TRBV12-3 or TRBV12-4 to TRBJ2-1; a weak D match, TRBD2 (6 bases). The TCR sequence derives from a man between 40 and 49 years old in good health. CDR3: CASSLVPKPGGNEQFF. CDR3 coding DNA: TGTGCCAGCAGTTTAGTACCAAAGCCCGGGGGTAATGAGCAGTTCTTC.